The 28 T cell receptor beta chains in this list originate from one sample, sequenced in a study of graft-versus-host responses after intestinal transplantation. Approximately 200,000 CFSE-labeled responder cells were plated with approximately 200,000 irradiated, violet-dye-labeled stimulator cells. Libraries were prepared by immunoSEQ multiplex PCR; TCRdb keeps only in-frame clonotypes and omits some of them. The table shows roughly 13,000 clones, with more than 25% occurring only once. Material: alloreactive CD8+ T cells from a mixed lymphocyte reaction culture, obtained before intestinal transplant. The subset here: CFSE-low proliferating T cells sorted from approximately 6-day pre-transplant mixed lymphocyte reaction (GvH or HvG direction). Receptor source: a human patient who received an intestinal transplant.

The V call is TRBV19, the J call TRBJ2-7; TRBD2 matches at 12 bases. This CDR3 has 18 residues. The trim removed 5 bases at V and 3 bases at J, leaving 14 bases unmatched. Germline values: CDR1 LNHDA, CDR2 SQIVND (reference sequence). The chain's CDR3 is CASSSASGGAIGFYEQYF. DNA for the CDR3: TGTGCCAGTAGTTCGGCTAGCGGGGGGGCCATCGGTTTCTACGAGCAGTACTTC.

The gene calls are TRBV9 and TRBJ2-5, with no clear D. Trimming cost V 0 bases and J 1 base, with 10 bases left between them. CDR3 length equals 15 residues. Germline values: CDR1 SGDLS, CDR2 YYNGEE. CDR3 sequence reads: CASSVEGGTQETQYF. The CDR3 nucleotides are TGTGCCAGCAGCGTAGAGGGCGGTACCCAAGAGACCCAGTACTTC.

The genes are TRBV28 and TRBJ2-5; possible D gene TRBD2, 6 bases. The J call may be incorrect, as the DNA end agrees better with TRBJ2-7. Per the germline V gene, CDR1 is MDHEN and CDR2 is SYDVKM. The CDR3 totals 13 residues. CDR3 in amino acids: CASAPEGLHEQYF. The CDR3, as DNA: TGTGCCAGCGCCCCGGAGGGCCTTCACGAGCAGTACTTC.

This clone was seen a few times. The J gene is TRBJ1-2, the V gene TRBV10-1, with a possible D match to TRBD1 (5 bases). V gave up 5 bases and J gave up 5 bases, with 15 bases separating them. Per the germline V gene, CDR1 is WNHNN and CDR2 is SYGVQD (reference sequence). The CDR3 extends over 14 amino acids. The CDR3 region is CASSNSRGSYGYTF. In DNA form, the CDR3 reads TGCGCCAGCAGTAACTCCCGGGGGAGTTATGGCTACACCTTC.

This clone was picked up a small number of times. The gene calls are TRBV6-5 and TRBJ1-1; TRBD1 is a possible D gene (5 bases). V lost 3 bases, J lost 0 bases, and 14 bases lay in between. The CDR3 sequence is 16 residues long. CDR1 is MNHEY, CDR2 SVGAGI, per germline. As DNA, the CDR3 is TGTGCCAGCAGTTATGAGCCGGGGGAAATGAACACTGAAGCTTTCTTT. This translates into CASSYEPGEMNTEAFF.

The chain has TRBV5-1 and TRBJ2-1; no reliable D call. Trimming cost V 5 bases and J 0 bases, with 15 bases left between them. Germline CDR1 SGHRS, CDR2 YFSETQ. CDR3 length equals 16 residues. CDR3 in amino acids: CASSKTPLGSYNEQFF. The CDR3 DNA is TGCGCCAGCAGTAAAACCCCCCTTGGCTCCTACAATGAGCAGTTCTTC.

This clone has only a few counts. The CDR3 protein is CASSPSYEQYF. The DNA for the CDR3 is TGTGCCAGCAGCCCCTCCTACGAGCAGTACTTC. The V and J genes are TRBV2 and TRBJ2-5, with D unclear. The DNA end is more similar to TRBJ2-7, so the J call may be wrong. The CDR3 consists of 11 residues. The germline CDR1 and CDR2 sequences are SNHLY and FYNNEI.

This clone is medium-sized by share. The rearrangement uses TRBV27 and TRBJ2-1; possibly TRBD2 for D (5 bases). With 2 bases removed from V and 8 bases from J, the gap between germline ends came to 7 bases. The CDR3 runs to 12 residues. CDR1 is MNHEY, CDR2 SMNVEV, per germline (reference sequence). Written as DNA, the CDR3 is TGTGCCAGCAGTTTAGGACTCGATGAGCAGTTCTTC. It yields the protein CASSLGLDEQFF.

The chain carries TRBV25-1 and TRBJ2-3; 8 bases line up with TRBD2. In germline, CDR1 is MGHDK, CDR2 SYGVNS. The CDR3 has 17 residues. J lost 0 bases, V lost 0 bases, and 5 bases had no gene match. CDR3 nucleotide sequence: TGTGCCAGCAGTGAATATTTCCGGGAGGGTAGCACAGATACGCAGTATTTT. Translating gives CASSEYFREGSTDTQYF.

A few counts support this clone. V is TRBV5-4 and J is TRBJ2-7, with TRBD2 identical over 10 bases. V lost 0 bases to trimming and J lost 4 bases; unmatched junction nucleotides: 4. CDR1 and CDR2 (germline): SGHNT, YYREEE (reference sequence). The CDR3 runs 15 residues. CDR3 loop: CASSLEVAGGYEQYF. The CDR3 DNA reads TGTGCCAGCAGCTTGGAGGTAGCGGGAGGATACGAGCAGTACTTC.

This clone was detected only a few times. The chain carries TRBV25-1 and TRBJ2-5; D is unresolved. From germline, CDR1 is MGHDK and CDR2 SYGVNS. Trimming took 8 bases from V and 5 from J, leaving 12 bases between them. This CDR3 region has 12 residues. CDR3 in amino acids: CASSGLKETQYF. For the CDR3, the DNA is TGTGCCAGCTCGGGCCTCAAGGAGACCCAGTACTTC.

The chain uses TRBV7-3 and TRBJ2-1; TRBD2 is a possible D gene (6 bases). V lost 4 bases and J lost 7, with 8 bases in between. The germline V gene encodes CDR1 SGHTA and CDR2 FQGTGA. The CDR3 contains 12 residues. CDR3 region: CASSSGGNEQFF. CDR3 DNA sequence: TGTGCCAGCAGCTCCGGGGGAAATGAGCAGTTCTTC.

On this clone itself: With a much larger clone just one base away, this may be a read error. This chain connects TRBV5-4 to TRBJ2-7; weak D call: TRBD1 (5 bases). CDR3 size: 12 residues. V shed 2 bases and J shed 2 bases, with 5 bases lying between them. The germline V gene has CDR1 SGHNT and CDR2 YYREEE (reference sequence). CDR3 sequence reads: CASSLGAYEQYF. CDR3 in DNA: TGTGCCAGCAGCTTAGGGGCCTACGAGCAGTACTTC.

V is TRBV7-9 and J is TRBJ2-3; D possibly corresponds to TRBD2 (5 bases). Germline-derived CDR1 and CDR2 are SEHNR and FQNEAQ (reference sequence). Trimming removed 5 bases at V and 6 bases at J, with 15 bases between. The CDR3 loop spans 14 amino acids. The DNA of the CDR3 is TGTGCCAGCAGCCGGACTGGGCGGGCCGATACGCAGTATTTT. This encodes CASSRTGRADTQYF.

This clone was seen only a few times. The J gene is TRBJ2-2, the V gene TRBV27; 10 bases agree with TRBD2. The CDR3 has 15 residues. From germline, CDR1 is MNHEY and CDR2 SMNVEV (reference sequence). V shed 1 base and J 4 bases; nucleotides not matched to a gene: 0. DNA of the CDR3: TGTGCCAGCAGTTTATGGACTAGCGGCACCGGGGAGCTGTTTTTT. It encodes CASSLWTSGTGELFF.

The chain employs TRBV5-5 and TRBJ1-6; D not certain. CDR1 and CDR2 (germline): SGHKS, YYEKEE (reference sequence). This CDR3 is built from 16 residues. Trimming shortened V by 1 base and J by 0 bases, and 8 bases separated the two germline ends. The CDR3 nucleotides read TGTGCCAGCAGCTTGCTGGGGAGCTCCTATAATTCACCCCTCCACTTT. This codes for CASSLLGSSYNSPLHF.

V and J are TRBV11-2 and TRBJ2-3; 10 bases agree with TRBD2. The CDR3 is made up of 17 amino acids. Germline V gives CDR1 SGHAT, CDR2 FQNNGV. The V segment lost 4 bases and the J segment 2 bases; nucleotides outside the gene matches: 9. The CDR3 region has the DNA TGTGCCAGCAGCTATAGGACTAGCGGTACCTTCACAGATACGCAGTATTTT. This sequence encodes CASSYRTSGTFTDTQYF.

This clone occurred a few times. The chain employs TRBV5-1 and TRBJ2-3; 9 nucleotides agree with TRBD2. This CDR3 is built from 23 residues. Germline assignment: CDR1 SGHRS and CDR2 YFSETQ. V shed 4 bases, J shed 1 base, and the junction held 28 bases outside the gene matches. The CDR3 coding sequence is TGCGCCAGCAGCCGGCCGGGGCGTTTAGCGAGCGGGAGGCCCAACTTTGGCACAGATACGCAGTATTTT. Protein product: CASSRPGRLASGRPNFGTDTQYF. The full variable domain, rest sourced from reference TRBV5-1 and TRBJ2-3, is KAGVTQTPRYLIKTRGQQVTLSCSPISGHRSVSWYQQTPGQGLQFLFEYFSETQRNKGNFPGRFSGRQFSNSRSEMNVSTLELGDSALYLCASSRPGRLASGRPNFGTDTQYFGPGTRLTVL.

In this sample, this clone turned up once. This chain joins TRBV6-5 and TRBJ2-3; either TRBD1 or TRBD2 may fit D (6 bases each). The germline V and J ends were trimmed by 2 bases and 5 bases, with 8 bases remaining between them. The CDR3 loop spans 13 amino acids. Germline CDR1 and CDR2: MNHEY and SVGAGI. As DNA, the CDR3 is TGTGCCAGCAGTTACGGGGGGCAAGATACGCAGTATTTT. Protein product: CASSYGGQDTQYF.

This clone qualifies as medium-sized. This rearrangement joins TRBV2 to TRBJ2-7; D tentatively fits TRBD1 or TRBD2 (5 bases each). This CDR3 spans 14 amino acids. V was clipped by 1 base and J by 2 bases, with 9 bases between them. Germline loops: CDR1 SNHLY, CDR2 FYNNEI. The CDR3, as DNA: TGTGCCAGCAGTGAAGAGGGACGGGCCTACGAGCAGTACTTC. This sequence encodes CASSEEGRAYEQYF.

V and J are TRBV19 and TRBJ1-5; D gene unclear. Trimming removed 5 bases at V and 0 bases at J, with 11 bases between. Germline-derived CDR1 and CDR2 are LNHDA and SQIVND (reference sequence). CDR3 length: 15 residues. The CDR3 is CASSARQDSNQPQHF. DNA of the CDR3: TGTGCCAGTAGTGCCCGTCAAGATAGCAATCAGCCCCAGCATTTT.

The rearrangement joins TRBV5-4 to TRBJ2-7; 8 positions match TRBD2. Trimming removed 4 bases from V and 3 bases from J; junction bases left unmatched: 9. This CDR3 is 15 amino acids long. Germline V lookup: CDR1 SGHNT, CDR2 YYREEE (reference sequence). CDR3 in DNA: TGTGCCAGCAGCCTCGGGGGGGGACCGCTCTACGAGCAGTACTTC. Translated: CASSLGGGPLYEQYF.

The CDR3 is CASSYRRQIPNYGYTF. In DNA form, the CDR3 reads TGTGCCAGCAGTTACCGTAGACAGATCCCTAACTATGGCTACACCTTC. This chain links TRBV6-6 with TRBJ1-2, with D maybe TRBD1 (5 bases). Germline CDR1 is MNHNY and CDR2 is SVGAGI (reference sequence). Trimming took off 2 bases at V and 0 bases at J, with 13 bases between the two ends. The CDR3 covers 16 residues.

The chain carries TRBV28 and TRBJ2-7; 8 bases align to TRBD1. Germline V gene lookup returns CDR1 MDHEN and CDR2 SYDVKM. This CDR3 is 18 amino acids long. The junction had 12 bases not matched to a gene; V was cut back by 0 bases and J by 2 bases. CDR3 in amino acids: CASSLWAWRDRRTYEQYF. In DNA form, the CDR3 reads TGTGCCAGCAGTTTATGGGCCTGGAGGGACAGGCGAACCTACGAGCAGTACTTC.

This clone has only a few counts. V gene TRBV9 combines with J gene TRBJ2-1, with 9 nucleotides matching TRBD2. The CDR3 totals 15 residues. Germline V lookup: CDR1 SGDLS, CDR2 YYNGEE. Trimming cost V 4 bases and J 6 bases; bases outside gene matches: 8. CDR3 in amino acids: CASSTSGGPANEQFF. CDR3 nucleotide sequence: TGTGCCAGCAGCACGAGCGGGGGGCCAGCCAATGAGCAGTTCTTC.

Remarks on this clone: Germline and junction disagree at one end, which may indicate a read error. The rearrangement links TRBV4-1 to TRBJ1-2, with D tentatively TRBD1 (5 bases). The germline CDR1 and CDR2 sequences are MGHRA and YSYEKL. The length of the CDR3 is 15 residues. The CDR3 DNA is TGCGCCAGCAGCCAAGAAGGGGTTCATGACTATTGCTACACCTTC. This gives the protein CASSQEGVHDYCYTF.

This clone appeared once. J is TRBJ2-3 and V is TRBV6-5; TRBD2 might be the D (6 bases). This CDR3 comprises 16 residues. V was shortened by 0 bases and J by 0 bases, with 10 bases between the two germline ends. CDR1 is MNHEY and CDR2 is SVGAGI in the germline V gene. In DNA, the CDR3 is TGTGCCAGCAGTTACTCAGGCGGGGCTAGCACAGATACGCAGTATTTT. As protein: CASSYSGGASTDTQYF.

This clone appeared a few times. The chain couples TRBV4-1 to TRBJ2-3; D remains ambiguous. The CDR3 spans 15 residues. CDR1 is MGHRA and CDR2 is YSYEKL in the germline V gene. The V and J ends lost 0 bases and 2 bases respectively, with 9 bases between them. CDR3 region: CASSQEQTFTDTQYF. DNA for the CDR3: TGCGCCAGCAGCCAAGAACAAACCTTCACAGATACGCAGTATTTT.